This section outlines one T cell receptor (beta chain) sequence together with its context. This entry comes from a study of blood T cell repertoires in COVID-19. Clones were read by immunoSEQ multiplex PCR, and TCRdb kept only the in-frame ones, dropping some. The sample shows about 150,000 clones, roughly 81% of them seen only once. This CDR3 has 12 amino acids. Germline loops: CDR1 SGHDT, CDR2 YYEEEE. Trimming shortened V by 2 bases and J by 4 bases, and 6 bases separated the two germline ends. The TCR comes from a human donor with acute or convalescent COVID-19. The donor label of this sample is uncertain. The rearrangement uses TRBV5-6 and TRBJ1-1; TRBD1 might be the D (5 bases). Sequenced input: peripheral blood. CDR3 coding DNA: TGTGCCAGCAGCTTCAGGGCCACTGAAGCTTTCTTT. It translates to CASSFRATEAFF.